Presented here are 32 T cell receptor beta chains from one specimen sequenced in a study of blood T cell repertoires in COVID-19. Here immunoSEQ multiplex PCR was the method, and the copy in TCRdb shows in-frame clones only, minus some. Counted here are a few hundred thousand clones, around 89% occurring once; the ten biggest clones make up approximately 4.3%. Input material: peripheral blood. Receptor source: a man aged 55-75 years who had recovered from COVID-19.

This sequence joins TRBV9 and TRBJ2-2; 9 bases match TRBD2. The CDR3 spans 15 residues. V gave up 4 bases and J gave up 2 bases; unmatched junction bases: 3. The germline V gene encodes CDR1 SGDLS and CDR2 YYNGEE. The chain's CDR3 is CASSSGGPNTGELFF. CDR3 DNA: TGTGCCAGCAGCAGCGGGGGGCCCAACACCGGGGAGCTGTTTTTT.

This clone was found once. V and J are TRBV6-6 and TRBJ2-2; 9 nucleotides match TRBD1. V gave up 5 bases and J gave up 4 bases; unmatched junction bases: 17. This CDR3 spans 19 amino acids. Germline V gene sequence: CDR1 MNHNY, CDR2 SVGAGI (reference sequence). The CDR3 loop is CASSRRTGALSSRTGELFF. CDR3 bases: TGTGCCAGCAGTCGTCGGACAGGGGCCCTATCGTCGCGCACCGGGGAGCTGTTTTTT.

This rearrangement joins TRBV15 to TRBJ1-1; TRBD1 matches 8 bases. Trimming took 0 bases from V and 4 from J; bases not matched to a gene: 7. The germline V gene encodes CDR1 LNHNV and CDR2 YYDKDF (reference sequence). The CDR3 sequence is 16 residues long. As DNA, the CDR3 is TGTGCCACCAGCAGAGATCTAGTGGACAGGGCCACTGAAGCTTTCTTT. Translation: CATSRDLVDRATEAFF. Looking up the rest from reference TRBV15 and TRBJ1-1 gives the full variable domain: DAMVIQNPRYQVTQFGKPVTLSCSQTLNHNVMYWYQQKSSQAPKLLFHYYDKDFNNEADTPDNFQSRRPNTSFCFLDIRSPGLGDTAMYLCATSRDLVDRATEAFFGQGTRLTVV.

The chain recombines TRBV6-5 with TRBJ2-1, with TRBD1 as a possible D gene (5 bases). CDR3 length equals 15 residues. Germline loops: CDR1 MNHEY, CDR2 SVGAGI. The V end was cut by 5 bases, the J end by 0 bases, with 11 bases between. Here the CDR3 reads CASSRDRDSYNEQFF. The CDR3 nucleotides are TGTGCCAGCAGTCGAGACAGAGACTCCTACAATGAGCAGTTCTTC.

V gene TRBV7-6 combines with J gene TRBJ1-3; D perhaps matches TRBD1 (5 bases). The V gene lost 5 bases and the J gene lost 0 bases, with 17 bases spanning the gap. CDR3 size: 17 residues. Germline CDR1 is SGHVS and CDR2 is FNYEAQ. The CDR3 DNA reads as TGTGCCAGCAGCCTCCTAGGGGCTCGGGCCTCTGGAAACACCATATATTTT. The encoded protein is CASSLLGARASGNTIYF.

This chain joins TRBV29-1 and TRBJ2-7; 10 bases agree with TRBD2. CDR3 length equals 19 residues. The V gene's germline CDR1 is SQVTM and CDR2 ANQGSEA. Unmatched junction bases numbered 19, after V lost 3 bases and J lost 2 bases. This CDR3 reads CSVEGRSGLAGAYPYEQYF. The CDR3 coding sequence is TGCAGCGTTGAGGGGCGATCTGGCCTAGCGGGGGCCTATCCCTACGAGCAGTACTTC.

The chain couples TRBV18 to TRBJ2-3; maybe TRBD1 (6 bases). Germline values: CDR1 KGHSH, CDR2 LQKENI. Trimming removed 4 bases from V and 2 bases from J, with 13 bases in between. The CDR3 loop spans 15 amino acids. As DNA, the CDR3 is TGTGCCAGCTCACTGACAGGAGGCTTCACAGATACGCAGTATTTT. Its translation: CASSLTGGFTDTQYF.

V is TRBV19 and J is TRBJ2-7, with 7 nucleotides matching TRBD1. The CDR3 extends over 13 amino acids. CDR1 and CDR2 from the germline V gene are LNHDA and SQIVND (reference sequence). Unmatched junction bases numbered 5, after V lost 6 bases and J lost 3 bases. The CDR3 sequence: CASRKGQSYEQYF. In nucleotides, the CDR3 is TGTGCCAGTAGAAAGGGACAGAGCTACGAGCAGTACTTC.

The chain couples TRBV18 to TRBJ1-2, with TRBD1 as a possible D gene (6 bases). The CDR3 extends over 13 amino acids. Trimming removed 3 bases from V and 6 bases from J, with 11 bases in between. CDR1 is KGHSH and CDR2 is LQKENI in the germline V gene. The CDR3 loop reads CASSPQGKDGYTF. The CDR3, as DNA: TGTGCCAGCTCACCCCAGGGGAAGGATGGCTACACCTTC.

The chain has TRBV9 and TRBJ2-2; D is unclear. The germline V gene encodes CDR1 SGDLS and CDR2 YYNGEE. The CDR3 sequence is 14 residues long. Trimming took off 3 bases at V and 0 bases at J, with 6 bases between the two ends. In nucleotides, the CDR3 is TGTGCCAGCAGCGATCTCGCGAACACCGGGGAGCTGTTTTTT. Translated: CASSDLANTGELFF.

This rearrangement joins TRBV5-1 to TRBJ1-2; 11 bases agree with TRBD1. This CDR3 has 17 amino acids. Germline CDR1 SGHRS, CDR2 YFSETQ. V shed 3 bases, J shed 8 bases, and the junction held 15 bases outside the gene matches. The CDR3 sequence is CASSSGTGGNRGPGYTF. As DNA, the CDR3 is TGCGCCAGCAGCTCCGGGACAGGGGGTAATCGAGGTCCCGGCTACACCTTC.

The chain combines TRBV6-5 with TRBJ2-7, with TRBD1 matching 10 bases. CDR1 is MNHEY, CDR2 SVGAGI, per germline. With 4 bases clipped from V and 5 bases from J, the junction kept 5 bases outside the gene matches. This CDR3 has 14 residues. The CDR3 is CASSSGQGGDEQYF. The CDR3 DNA reads TGTGCCAGCAGTTCCGGACAGGGGGGCGACGAGCAGTACTTC.

This rearrangement joins TRBV7-6 to TRBJ2-1, with 10 bases aligning to TRBD2. From germline, CDR1 is SGHVS and CDR2 FNYEAQ. The ends lost 1 base at V and 7 bases at J; junction bases unmatched: 7. The CDR3 contains 16 residues. In DNA, the CDR3 is TGTGCCAGCAGCTTAGTGGTAGCGGGGGGTCGGAATGAGCAGTTCTTC. It codes for CASSLVVAGGRNEQFF.

The chain is built from TRBV6-5 and TRBJ1-2; D ambiguous. V lost 4 bases and J lost 2, with 8 bases in between. This CDR3 is 13 amino acids long. The germline gives CDR1 MNHEY, CDR2 SVGAGI. CDR3 sequence reads: CASSLTGNYGYTF. CDR3 nucleotide sequence: TGTGCCAGCAGTTTGACGGGGAACTATGGCTACACCTTC.

The V gene is TRBV18, the J gene TRBJ2-5, with 8 bases identical to TRBD2. This CDR3 is built from 17 residues. Germline values: CDR1 KGHSH, CDR2 LQKENI. The ends lost 2 bases at V and 4 bases at J; junction bases unmatched: 12. The DNA of the CDR3 is TGTGCCAGCTCACCAAGAATCGTGCGGGGGGATCGAGAGACCCAGTACTTC. It yields the protein CASSPRIVRGDRETQYF.

This chain links TRBV28 with TRBJ1-1; possible D gene TRBD1, 5 bases. V was cut by 3 bases and J by 1 base, with 12 bases left in between. Germline CDR1 MDHEN, CDR2 SYDVKM. The CDR3 is 15 amino acids. The CDR3 DNA is TGTGCCAGCAGTTTGTTAGGGCAGGGGAACACTGAAGCTTTCTTT. It yields the protein CASSLLGQGNTEAFF.

This chain links TRBV30 with TRBJ2-5, with D possibly matching TRBD2 (7 bases). The ends were cut back, 2 bases at V and 2 bases at J, with 18 bases in the middle. The germline V gene encodes CDR1 GTSNPN and CDR2 SVGIG (reference sequence). The CDR3 is 16 residues long. The CDR3 DNA is TGTGCCTGGAGTTGGCTAGGCGGGGGCATACAAGAGACCCAGTACTTC. Its translation is CAWSWLGGGIQETQYF.

The J gene is TRBJ1-1, the V gene TRBV7-2, with unresolved D. Between the trimmed V and J ends, which lost 3 bases and 0 bases, there was a span of 11 bases. Germline loops: CDR1 SGHTA, CDR2 FQGNSA. The CDR3 is 15 amino acids. This chain's CDR3 is CASSFTWSMNTEAFF. The CDR3 DNA reads as TGTGCCAGCAGCTTCACATGGAGCATGAACACTGAAGCTTTCTTT. Looking up the rest from reference TRBV7-2 and TRBJ1-1 gives the full variable domain: GAGVSQSPSNKVTEKGKDVELRCDPISGHTALYWYRQSLGQGLEFLIYFQGNSAPDKSGLPSDRFSAERTGGSVSTLTIQRTQQEDSAVYLCASSFTWSMNTEAFFGQGTRLTVV.

The chain carries TRBV10-2 and TRBJ2-7; weak D call: TRBD1 (6 bases). The germline CDR1 and CDR2 sequences are WSHSY and SAAADI. The CDR3 is made up of 16 amino acids. V dropped 2 bases and J dropped 2 bases, with 16 bases sitting between them. The CDR3 sequence: CASSEPKGWGPYEQYF. The CDR3 region has the DNA TGCGCCAGCAGTGAGCCAAAGGGGTGGGGGCCCTACGAGCAGTACTTC.

The count of this clone is one. This chain links TRBV11-2 with TRBJ2-3, with TRBD2 identical over 10 bases. V shed 2 bases, J shed 2 bases, and the junction held 4 bases outside the gene matches. Germline CDR1 and CDR2: SGHAT and FQNNGV. The length of the CDR3 is 16 residues. The CDR3 spells CASSLLAGAITDTQYF. The CDR3 DNA reads TGTGCCAGCAGCTTACTAGCGGGGGCGATCACAGATACGCAGTATTTT.

This chain uses TRBV13 with TRBJ1-1; TRBD1 aligns across 7 bases. The germline gives CDR1 PRHDT, CDR2 FYEKMQ (reference sequence). J lost 7 bases, V lost 4 bases, and 9 bases had no gene match. This CDR3 comprises 14 residues. CDR3 DNA sequence: TGTGCCAGCAGCTCAAGGGGGCAGAGCATTGAAGCTTTCTTT. It specifies CASSSRGQSIEAFF.

J is TRBJ2-1 and V is TRBV7-2; D is possibly TRBD2 (6 bases). The CDR3 is 16 residues long. V gave up 2 bases and J gave up 0 bases, with 11 bases separating them. Germline V lookup: CDR1 SGHTA, CDR2 FQGNSA. The CDR3: CASSLRGKGSYNEQFF. CDR3 bases: TGTGCCAGCAGCTTACGGGGGAAAGGCTCCTACAATGAGCAGTTCTTC.

V gene TRBV6-5 combines with J gene TRBJ2-3, with 8 bases that match TRBD2. V lost 6 bases, J lost 6 bases, and 8 bases stayed unmatched. The CDR3 loop spans 14 amino acids. The germline V gene has CDR1 MNHEY and CDR2 SVGAGI. CDR3 sequence reads: CASSPSGGGDTQYF. CDR3 nucleotide sequence: TGTGCCAGCAGCCCCAGCGGGGGCGGGGATACGCAGTATTTT.

V gene TRBV3-1 (or the pseudogene TRBV3-2) combines with J gene TRBJ2-2, with 7 bases identical to TRBD1. Germline-derived CDR1 and CDR2 are LGHDT and YNNKEL (reference sequence). Trimming at V came to 4 bases and at J to 2 bases, leaving 13 bases not matched to a gene. The CDR3 sequence is 18 residues long. The CDR3: CASSLDDKGTVNTGELFF. The DNA for the CDR3 is TGTGCCAGCAGCCTGGACGACAAGGGGACAGTAAACACCGGGGAGCTGTTTTTT.

The V gene is TRBV7-3, the J gene TRBJ2-3; 16 bases fit TRBD2. CDR3 size: 19 residues. CDR1 and CDR2 from the germline V gene are SGHTA and FQGTGA. After removal of 4 bases from V and 3 bases from J, the junction contained 10 bases not matched to a gene. As DNA, the CDR3 is TGTGCCAGCAGCTCACCCGGGACTAGCGGGGGGGAAGAGACAGATACGCAGTATTTT. It yields the protein CASSSPGTSGGEETDTQYF.

This clone has a count of ten or more. The chain recombines TRBV7-9 with TRBJ2-6, with 12 bases identical to TRBD2. Germline CDR1 SEHNR, CDR2 FQNEAQ (reference sequence). V dropped 2 bases and J dropped 0; count of bases not matched to a gene: 5. The CDR3 consists of 19 residues. The CDR3 DNA reads as TGTGCCAGCAGCTTAACTAGCGGGGGGCTGCACTCTGGGGCCAACGTCCTGACTTTC. Translated, it gives CASSLTSGGLHSGANVLTF.

V is TRBV11-2 and J is TRBJ2-5; 10 nucleotides agree with TRBD2. The V gene end was trimmed by 3 bases and the J gene end by 3 bases; junction bases not matched to a gene: 10. CDR1 is SGHAT and CDR2 is FQNNGV in the germline V gene. CDR3 length: 17 residues. CDR3 nucleotides: TGTGCCAGCAGCTTCCGAATGTGGACTAGCGGAAAAGAGACCCAGTACTTC. Its translation is CASSFRMWTSGKETQYF.

The chain joins TRBV7-9 to TRBJ1-5; tentative D call: TRBD1 (6 bases). The CDR3 covers 14 residues. Per germline, CDR1 SEHNR and CDR2 FQNEAQ (reference sequence). V was clipped by 5 bases and J by 11 bases, with 19 bases between them. The CDR3 sequence is CASSRTGWDGTQHF. In DNA, the CDR3 is TGTGCCAGCAGCCGTACAGGGTGGGATGGGACCCAGCATTTT.

This chain links TRBV27 with TRBJ1-5, with no clear D. Germline lookup yields CDR1 MNHEY and CDR2 SMNVEV (reference sequence). The length of the CDR3 is 13 residues. The V gene lost 6 bases and the J gene lost 7 bases, with 13 bases spanning the gap. DNA for the CDR3: TGTGCCAGCAGCGACAATGCGGGCCAGCCCCAGCATTTT. Protein: CASSDNAGQPQHF.

The chain joins TRBV4-2 to TRBJ1-5; D unclear. This CDR3 contains 17 residues. The germline gives CDR1 LGHNA, CDR2 YNFKEQ. V was shortened by 1 base and J by 0 bases, with 13 bases between the two germline ends. This chain's CDR3 is CASSQAGEVVSNQPQHF. CDR3 coding DNA: TGTGCCAGCAGCCAAGCCGGGGAGGTTGTTAGCAATCAGCCCCAGCATTTT.

The rearrangement links TRBV5-4 to TRBJ2-6, with unresolved D. The CDR3 has 14 residues. Germline CDR1 and CDR2: SGHNT and YYREEE (reference sequence). Trimming cost V 2 bases and J 4 bases, with 7 bases left between them. Here the CDR3 reads CASSFPSGANVLTF. As DNA, the CDR3 is TGTGCCAGCAGCTTCCCAAGCGGGGCCAACGTCCTGACTTTC.

This rearrangement joins TRBV27 to TRBJ2-7, with 7 bases aligning to TRBD1. V dropped 1 base and J dropped 2; count of bases not matched to a gene: 5. Germline V gene lookup returns CDR1 MNHEY and CDR2 SMNVEV (reference sequence). The CDR3 is 15 residues long. The CDR3 sequence is CASSLLTGRAYEQYF. DNA for the CDR3: TGTGCCAGCAGTTTATTGACAGGGCGCGCCTACGAGCAGTACTTC.